This entry lists 4 T cell receptor beta chains sequenced from one sample in a study of cytomegalovirus exposure and HLA in healthy donors. The PCR made use of 60 Vbeta and 13 Jbeta primers. Sequencing was performed with immunoSEQ multiplex PCR; in TCRdb, only in-frame clones are kept and a portion is missing. The data show approximately 190,000 clones, approximately 78% seen once. Sequenced material: PBMCs. The receptors here all came from a woman aged 18-30 years in good health and CMV-seronegative.

The V gene is TRBV19, the J gene TRBJ2-5, with a possible D match to TRBD1 (6 bases). Germline CDR1 and CDR2: LNHDA and SQIVND (reference sequence). Deletions cut 3 bases from V and 2 bases from J, with 10 bases between. CDR3 length equals 14 residues. The CDR3 is CASSIWGLQETQYF. Written as DNA, the CDR3 is TGTGCCAGTAGTATCTGGGGGCTGCAAGAGACCCAGTACTTC.

The V call is TRBV5-1, the J call TRBJ2-3, with D possibly TRBD2 on 5 matching bases. Germline loops: CDR1 SGHRS, CDR2 YFSETQ. V lost 3 bases and J 0 bases, leaving 11 bases between the germline ends. The CDR3 is 15 residues long. DNA for the CDR3: TGCGCCAGCAGCTGGAGGCAAGATAGCACAGATACGCAGTATTTT. Amino acids: CASSWRQDSTDTQYF. The full variable domain, rest sourced from reference TRBV5-1 and TRBJ2-3, is KAGVTQTPRYLIKTRGQQVTLSCSPISGHRSVSWYQQTPGQGLQFLFEYFSETQRNKGNFPGRFSGRQFSNSRSEMNVSTLELGDSALYLCASSWRQDSTDTQYFGPGTRLTVL.

V is TRBV5-4 and J is TRBJ1-1, with 7 bases that match TRBD1. The CDR3 length is 14 residues. J lost 6 bases, V lost 3 bases, and 8 bases had no gene match. The V gene's germline CDR1 is SGHNT and CDR2 YYREEE (reference sequence). For the CDR3, the DNA is TGTGCCAGCAGCTCTCGGGACAGAGCTTCTGAAGCTTTCTTT. This encodes CASSSRDRASEAFF.

This rearrangement joins TRBV29-1 to TRBJ2-2; 7 nucleotides match TRBD2. Germline V gives CDR1 SQVTM, CDR2 ANQGSEA. Trimming at V came to 3 bases and at J to 1 base, leaving 5 bases not matched to a gene. This CDR3 comprises 15 residues. The CDR3, as DNA: TGCAGCGTTGAGGGCGGACTAGTGAACACCGGGGAGCTGTTTTTT. This encodes CSVEGGLVNTGELFF.